Listed here are 12 T cell receptor beta chains from one sample, sequenced in a study of shared clonotypes between healthy human individuals. Naivety among CD8 cells was defined by CD45RO negativity and positive CCR7 selection, thereby excluding terminally differentiated effector memory CD45RA+ cells. Some clones are missing from TCRdb's copy, which holds only in-frame ones; the method was immunoSEQ multiplex PCR. The repertoire has around 550,000 clones, 85% to 95% of them found once; the top ten carry approximately 0.11%. The sequencing input was naive CD8+ T cells sorted from blood. The receptors were gathered from a woman aged 30 to 39 in good health.

This chain uses TRBV9 with TRBJ2-5, with a possible D match to TRBD1 (6 bases). Gene TRBJ2-7 matches the end of the DNA better, so the J call may be wrong. The CDR3 covers 14 residues. In germline, CDR1 is SGDLS, CDR2 YYNGEE. CDR3 sequence: CASSKTGLQNEQYF. In DNA, the CDR3 is TGTGCCAGCAGCAAAACAGGGCTTCAAAACGAGCAGTACTTC.

The chain employs TRBV6-4 and TRBJ1-4, with D maybe TRBD1 (6 bases). CDR1 MRHNA and CDR2 SNTAGT come from the germline V gene. V shed 0 bases and J shed 11 bases, with 16 bases lying between them. The CDR3 extends over 15 amino acids. The CDR3 spells CASSDSADQGGKLFF. CDR3 nucleotides: TGTGCCAGCAGTGACTCGGCAGATCAAGGGGGGAAACTGTTTTTT.

Regarding this clone: The same CDR3 arises from other DNA sequences in this sample as well. V usage is TRBV11-2 and J usage is TRBJ2-7, with D possibly TRBD1 on 6 matching bases. V shed 3 bases and J shed 2 bases, with 8 bases lying between them. The CDR3 is 13 amino acids. CDR1 and CDR2 from the germline V gene are SGHAT and FQNNGV. The CDR3 sequence is CASSFNRAYEQYF. CDR3 DNA sequence: TGTGCCAGCAGCTTCAACAGGGCCTACGAGCAGTACTTC. The full variable domain, its missing parts supplied by reference TRBV11-2 and TRBJ2-7, is EAGVAQSPRYKIIEKRQSVAFWCNPISGHATLYWYQQILGQGPKLLIQFQNNGVVDDSQLPKDRFSAERLKGVDSTLKIQPAKLEDSAVYLCASSFNRAYEQYFGPGTRLTVT.

CDR3 sequence: CASVGGVYEQYF. The CDR3 bases are TGTGCCAGTGTGGGGGGTGTATACGAGCAGTACTTC. This chain uses TRBV6-1 with TRBJ2-7; D is perhaps TRBD2 (6 bases). CDR3 length: 12 residues. CDR1 MNHNS and CDR2 SASEGT come from the germline V gene. With 9 bases removed from V and 4 bases from J, the gap between germline ends came to 13 bases.

V gene TRBV30 combines with J gene TRBJ2-7, with a possible D match to TRBD2 (5 bases). With 7 bases removed from V and 0 bases from J, the gap between germline ends came to 13 bases. Germline V gene lookup returns CDR1 GTSNPN and CDR2 SVGIG (reference sequence). The CDR3 has 13 amino acids. In nucleotides, the CDR3 is TGTGCCTTCCTGGACTCGAGCTCCTACGAGCAGTACTTC. Its translation: CAFLDSSSYEQYF.

The gene calls are TRBV19 and TRBJ2-7; D may match TRBD1 or TRBD2 (7 bases each). Germline lookup yields CDR1 LNHDA and CDR2 SQIVND (reference sequence). V was pared by 3 bases and J by 1 base, with 16 bases between. The CDR3 contains 16 residues. The CDR3 DNA reads TGTGCCAGTAGTATGGGAGGGGGCATTTTTTCCTACGAGCAGTACTTC. Translated: CASSMGGGIFSYEQYF.

The chain carries TRBV27 and TRBJ1-6, with D uncertain. V was pared by 6 bases and J by 0 bases, with 12 bases between. CDR1 and CDR2 (germline): MNHEY, SMNVEV (reference sequence). This CDR3 has 16 amino acids. The CDR3 sequence is CASREEGLSYNSPLHF. CDR3 bases: TGTGCCAGCAGGGAGGAAGGGCTCTCCTATAATTCACCCCTCCACTTT.

This chain connects TRBV19 to TRBJ1-1; D ambiguous. V lost 6 bases to trimming and J lost 5 bases, with 13 bases between them. The CDR3 is 13 amino acids. Germline CDR1 is LNHDA and CDR2 is SQIVND (reference sequence). The CDR3 is CASSQSSGTEAFF. CDR3 in DNA: TGTGCCAGTAGCCAATCTTCGGGGACTGAAGCTTTCTTT.

This chain joins TRBV28 and TRBJ2-7; 10 nucleotides align to TRBD2. The V gene end was trimmed by 10 bases and the J gene end by 5 bases; junction bases not matched to a gene: 8. This CDR3 region has 13 residues. The V gene's germline CDR1 is MDHEN and CDR2 SYDVKM. The CDR3 nucleotides read TGTGCCACCAGCGGGAGGGCCACCCACGAGCAGTACTTC. It is translated as CATSGRATHEQYF. Drawing the rest from reference TRBV28 and TRBJ2-7, the complete variable domain is DVKVTQSSRYLVKRTGEKVFLECVQDMDHENMFWYRQDPGLGLRLIYFSYDVKMKEKGDIPEGYSVSREKKERFSLILESASTNQTSMYLCATSGRATHEQYFGPGTRLTVT.

This clone was seen only once. This chain links TRBV4-1 with TRBJ2-3; D is unresolved. Looked up from germline, CDR1 is MGHRA and CDR2 is YSYEKL. The CDR3 contains 15 residues. V was pared by 2 bases and J by 3 bases, with 12 bases between. In DNA, the CDR3 is TGCGCCAGCAGCCAATTAGGGCTTTCGACAGATACGCAGTATTTT. It translates to CASSQLGLSTDTQYF.

V is TRBV29-1 and J is TRBJ2-2, with TRBD2 matching over 11 bases. Germline V gene sequence: CDR1 SQVTM, CDR2 ANQGSEA. V was clipped by 5 bases and J by 2 bases; unmatched bases: 4. The CDR3 sequence is 15 residues long. The CDR3 loop is CSVSGTSGNTGELFF. CDR3 DNA: TGCAGCGTTTCCGGGACTAGCGGTAACACCGGGGAGCTGTTTTTT.

In this sample, this clone turned up once. The chain links TRBV27 to TRBJ2-2, with unresolved D. The germline gives CDR1 MNHEY, CDR2 SMNVEV (reference sequence). Trimming took 8 bases from V and 4 from J, leaving 8 bases between them. CDR3 length: 12 residues. CDR3 coding DNA: TGTGCCAGCCGATGGGCCACCGGGGAGCTGTTTTTT. This translates into CASRWATGELFF.